Following are 24 T cell receptor beta chains from one sample sequenced in a study of T-cell memory formation after mild COVID-19. One entry per CDR3 protein, called by TCRdb with MiXCR from the 5' RACE reads. The sample carries 390,000 or so distinct CDR3 sequences, roughly 15% recorded once. The specimen sequenced was PBMCs or a T cell subset sorted from them (not recorded which). The source is a man between 18 and 35 years old who had mild COVID-19 (a few samples of this study predate the infection). Cell type and time point are not known.

This clonotype was detected a few times. The chain recombines TRBV20-1 with TRBJ2-1; D not resolved. The CDR3 contains 17 residues. CDR1 is DFQATT, CDR2 SNEGSKA, per germline (reference sequence). V gave up 1 base and J gave up 0 bases, with 16 bases separating them. The CDR3 coding sequence is TGCAGTGCTAGAGCCATAAGCTGGAAGAGCTCCTACAATGAGCAGTTCTTC. This gives the protein CSARAISWKSSYNEQFF.

This clonotype was recorded many times. An end of the junction differs from the germline gene, which may be a read error. The chain recombines TRBV5-1 with TRBJ1-1, with no clear D. CDR1 is SGHRS and CDR2 is YFSETQ in the germline V gene. The CDR3 is made up of 13 amino acids. CDR3 DNA sequence: TGTGCCAGCAGCTCAGACGGCAACACTGAAGCTTTCTTT. Its translation is CASSSDGNTEAFF.

This clonotype has more than one count but fewer than ten. The chain recombines TRBV7-9 with TRBJ1-1; 7 bases map to TRBD1. The germline V gene has CDR1 SEHNR and CDR2 FQNEAQ (reference sequence). The V gene end was trimmed by 1 base and the J gene end by 5 bases; junction bases not matched to a gene: 4. The CDR3 covers 14 residues. The CDR3 DNA is TGTGCCAGCAGCTTAGGACAGGGTAGGACTGAAGCTTTCTTT. Translation: CASSLGQGRTEAFF. Full variable domain (outside the CDR3, taken from reference TRBV7-9 and TRBJ1-1): DTGVSQNPRHKITKRGQNVTFRCDPISEHNRLYWYRQTLGQGPEFLTYFQNEAQLEKSRLLSDRFSAERPKGSFSTLEIQRTEQGDSAMYLCASSLGQGRTEAFFGQGTRLTVV.

This clonotype showed up many times. The genes are TRBV20-1 and TRBJ2-6; unclear D gene. CDR1 is DFQATT, CDR2 SNEGSKA, per germline (reference sequence). V shed 5 bases and J shed 0 bases, with 8 bases lying between them. The CDR3 spans 14 residues. The CDR3 region has the DNA TGCAGTGCTCCAATGAGCTCTGGGGCCAACGTCCTGACTTTC. Amino acids: CSAPMSSGANVLTF.

This clonotype came up a few times. V usage is TRBV7-8 and J usage is TRBJ1-4; perhaps TRBD1 as D (5 bases). The germline V and J ends were trimmed by 5 bases and 5 bases, with 15 bases remaining between them. Germline V gene sequence: CDR1 SGHVS, CDR2 FQNEAQ. The length of the CDR3 is 15 residues. CDR3 nucleotide sequence: TGTGCCAGCAGCCTCCGGGGGACTTACAATGAAAAACTGTTTTTT. It specifies CASSLRGTYNEKLFF.

This clonotype was detected a few times. The rearrangement joins TRBV6-6 to TRBJ2-7; TRBD1 aligns across 12 bases. Per the germline V gene, CDR1 is MNHNY and CDR2 is SVGAGI (reference sequence). V lost 5 bases to trimming and J lost 4 bases; unmatched junction nucleotides: 6. This CDR3 has 15 residues. CDR3 nucleotides: TGTGCCAGCAGTCGTCCGGGACAGGGGGCATACGAGCAGTACTTC. Translated: CASSRPGQGAYEQYF.

This clonotype occurred a few times. V is TRBV7-9 and J is TRBJ2-3; TRBD2 aligns across 8 bases. The CDR3 has 10 residues. Per the germline V gene, CDR1 is SEHNR and CDR2 is FQNEAQ (reference sequence). The CDR3 spells CAHGGETQYF. The DNA for the CDR3 is TGTGCTCACGGGGGGGAGACGCAGTATTTT.

The rearrangement links TRBV2 to TRBJ2-1, with D tentatively TRBD1 (5 bases). V lost 3 bases to trimming and J lost 9 bases, with 12 bases between them. CDR1 SNHLY and CDR2 FYNNEI come from the germline V gene. The length of the CDR3 is 13 residues. CDR3 nucleotide sequence: TGTGCCAGCAGTGAGTACTCGCAGGGTGAGCAGTTCTTC. It encodes CASSEYSQGEQFF.

As concerns this clonotype: A much larger clone lies one base from this, so it may be a read error. V usage is TRBV7-2 and J usage is TRBJ1-2; no clear D gene. The germline V gene has CDR1 SGHTA and CDR2 FQGNSA. Trimming stripped 1 base from V and 7 bases from J, with 19 bases between. The length of the CDR3 is 16 residues. DNA of the CDR3: TGTGCCAGCAGCTTAGATCAGCAGGCCGTTTTTTGTGGCTACACCTTC. Its translation: CASSLDQQAVFCGYTF.

This chain's CDR3 is CASSHGRGQGSNSPLHF. The DNA of the CDR3 is TGCGCCAGCAGCCATGGCCGGGGACAGGGAAGTAATTCACCCCTCCACTTT. The rearrangement uses TRBV4-1 and TRBJ1-6; 9 bases map to TRBD1. The J segment lost 6 bases and the V segment lost 3 bases, leaving 9 bases of the junction unmatched. The length of the CDR3 is 17 residues. Germline CDR1 is MGHRA and CDR2 is YSYEKL.

This clonotype was counted a few times. The V and J genes are TRBV4-2 and TRBJ2-7; a weak D match, TRBD1 (6 bases). CDR3 length: 13 amino acids. Between the trimmed V and J ends, which lost 0 bases and 12 bases, there was a span of 15 bases. CDR1 and CDR2 (germline): LGHNA, YNFKEQ. The CDR3 DNA reads as TGTGCCAGCAGCCAAGAGGAGGTGGGGGCCCGGTACTTC. It codes for CASSQEEVGARYF.

The chain combines TRBV7-7 with TRBJ2-5; 9 nucleotides agree with TRBD2. This CDR3 has 14 residues. J lost 2 bases, V lost 5 bases, and 3 bases had no gene match. The germline V gene encodes CDR1 SSHAT and CDR2 FNYEAQ (reference sequence). In DNA, the CDR3 is TGTGCCAGCAGCGACCTAGCGGGACAAGAGACCCAGTACTTC. Protein sequence: CASSDLAGQETQYF.

The rearrangement joins TRBV7-6 to TRBJ2-3, with D maybe TRBD2 (6 bases). V was pared by 1 base and J by 8 bases, with 16 bases between. CDR1 and CDR2 (germline): SGHVS, FNYEAQ. This CDR3 region has 15 residues. The CDR3 DNA is TGTGCCAGCAGCTTAGGTACGGCGGGGAGCGGTACGCAGTATTTT. This translates into CASSLGTAGSGTQYF.

This clonotype has ten or more counts. The genes are TRBV5-1 and TRBJ2-7; 8 positions match TRBD1. The trim removed 6 bases at V and 2 bases at J, leaving 4 bases unmatched. The CDR3 is made up of 13 amino acids. Germline V gives CDR1 SGHRS, CDR2 YFSETQ. DNA for the CDR3: TGCGCCAGCACAGACAGGGGTGCCTACGAGCAGTACTTC. This codes for CASTDRGAYEQYF. The full variable domain, in which reference TRBV5-1 and TRBJ2-7 provide the parts outside the CDR3, is KAGVTQTPRYLIKTRGQQVTLSCSPISGHRSVSWYQQTPGQGLQFLFEYFSETQRNKGNFPGRFSGRQFSNSRSEMNVSTLELGDSALYLCASTDRGAYEQYFGPGTRLTVT.

The rearrangement uses TRBV5-6 and TRBJ1-2, with TRBD1 identical over 7 bases. This CDR3 has 16 amino acids. Trimming removed 4 bases from V and 5 bases from J; junction bases left unmatched: 14. Germline values: CDR1 SGHDT, CDR2 YYEEEE. The CDR3 region has the DNA TGTGCCAGCAGCCGGAATATCGGACAGGAGATGTATGGCTACACCTTC. This gives the protein CASSRNIGQEMYGYTF.

CDR3 in DNA: TGCAGTGCTAGAGGCCGGGGGCTAAACACCATATATTTT. As protein: CSARGRGLNTIYF. V usage is TRBV20-1 and J usage is TRBJ1-3, with D possibly matching TRBD1 (6 bases). This CDR3 comprises 13 residues. Germline V gene sequence: CDR1 DFQATT, CDR2 SNEGSKA (reference sequence). Trimming pared 1 base from V and 6 bases from J, leaving 10 bases between.

The gene calls are TRBV19 and TRBJ1-2, with D possibly TRBD1 on 5 matching bases. The CDR3 loop spans 14 amino acids. Trimming cost V 7 bases and J 7 bases, with 19 bases left between them. The germline CDR1 and CDR2 sequences are LNHDA and SQIVND (reference sequence). The CDR3: CASTQQPEGPGYTF. The CDR3, as DNA: TGTGCCAGTACGCAACAGCCAGAGGGGCCTGGCTACACCTTC.

This clonotype was recorded a few times. The V gene is TRBV10-3, the J gene TRBJ2-3; a weak D match, TRBD1 (6 bases). Germline V lookup: CDR1 ENHRY, CDR2 SYGVKD. The CDR3 sequence is 13 residues long. The V end lost 7 bases, the J end lost 1 base, and 9 bases lay between the germline ends. The CDR3, as DNA: TGTGCCATCAAAGGGGGTGGCACAGATACGCAGTATTTT. It is translated as CAIKGGGTDTQYF.

This clonotype has just a few counts. This chain connects TRBV3-1 to TRBJ2-2, with D possibly TRBD1 on 6 matching bases. The germline V and J ends were trimmed by 3 bases and 4 bases, with 12 bases remaining between them. CDR3 size: 15 residues. Germline assignment: CDR1 LGHDT and CDR2 YNNKEL (reference sequence). The CDR3 here is CASSHTGFGTGELFF. Written as DNA, the CDR3 is TGTGCCAGCAGCCACACAGGGTTCGGCACCGGGGAGCTGTTTTTT.

There are a few counts of this clonotype. The J gene is TRBJ2-1, the V gene TRBV25-1, with D possibly being TRBD1 or TRBD2 (5 bases each). V was trimmed by 2 bases and J by 10 bases, leaving 21 bases between them. The CDR3 covers 16 residues. CDR1 and CDR2 from the germline V gene are MGHDK and SYGVNS. The CDR3 region has the DNA TGTGCCAGCAGTGAAGGGGGAGCCCTGGGGATTAGGGAGCAGTTCTTC. Encoded protein: CASSEGGALGIREQFF.

The V call is TRBV10-3, the J call TRBJ2-3; D gene unclear. Deletions cut 5 bases from V and 0 bases from J, with 9 bases between. The CDR3 loop spans 14 amino acids. Germline CDR1 ENHRY, CDR2 SYGVKD. The CDR3 DNA sequence: TGTGCCATCAGTAGGGATACTAGCACAGATACGCAGTATTTT. Its translation is CAISRDTSTDTQYF.

This clonotype was detected only a few times. This chain connects TRBV6-6 to TRBJ1-6; possibly TRBD1 for D (5 bases). Trimming pared 0 bases from V and 0 bases from J, leaving 21 bases between. Germline loops: CDR1 MNHNY, CDR2 SVGAGI (reference sequence). The CDR3 is made up of 21 amino acids. The CDR3 here is CASSYSMDKGRSSSYNSPLHF. CDR3 bases: TGTGCCAGCAGTTACTCGATGGACAAGGGACGTTCGAGCTCCTATAATTCACCCCTCCACTTT.

The chain couples TRBV7-3 to TRBJ1-5; 10 nucleotides agree with TRBD1. After removal of 5 bases from V and 2 bases from J, the junction contained 6 bases not matched to a gene. The germline V gene has CDR1 SGHTA and CDR2 FQGTGA. The CDR3 spans 16 residues. Here the CDR3 DNA reads TGTGCCAGCAGCCCCTGGACAGGGGGTCGCAATCAGCCCCAGCATTTT. This encodes CASSPWTGGRNQPQHF.

This clonotype was detected a few times. This chain connects TRBV9 to TRBJ1-2; D gene ambiguous. Germline CDR1 and CDR2: SGDLS and YYNGEE. Trimming stripped 2 bases from V and 4 bases from J, with 15 bases between. The CDR3 is made up of 15 amino acids. The CDR3 reads CASSVGSRSGYGYTF. The CDR3 DNA sequence: TGTGCCAGCAGCGTCGGATCAAGGTCTGGCTATGGCTACACCTTC.